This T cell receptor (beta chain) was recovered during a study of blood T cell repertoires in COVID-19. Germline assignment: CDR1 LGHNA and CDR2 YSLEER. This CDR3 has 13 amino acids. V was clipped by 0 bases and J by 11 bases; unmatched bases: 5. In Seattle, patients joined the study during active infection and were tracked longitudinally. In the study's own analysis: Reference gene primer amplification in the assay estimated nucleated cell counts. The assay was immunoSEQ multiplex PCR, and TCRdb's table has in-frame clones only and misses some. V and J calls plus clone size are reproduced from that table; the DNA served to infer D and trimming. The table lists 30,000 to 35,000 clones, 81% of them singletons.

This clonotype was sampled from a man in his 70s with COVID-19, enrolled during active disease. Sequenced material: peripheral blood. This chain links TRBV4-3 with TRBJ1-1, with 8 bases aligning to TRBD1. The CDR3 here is CASSQDETGVAFF. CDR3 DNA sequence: TGCGCCAGCAGCCAAGATGAGACAGGGGTGGCTTTCTTT.